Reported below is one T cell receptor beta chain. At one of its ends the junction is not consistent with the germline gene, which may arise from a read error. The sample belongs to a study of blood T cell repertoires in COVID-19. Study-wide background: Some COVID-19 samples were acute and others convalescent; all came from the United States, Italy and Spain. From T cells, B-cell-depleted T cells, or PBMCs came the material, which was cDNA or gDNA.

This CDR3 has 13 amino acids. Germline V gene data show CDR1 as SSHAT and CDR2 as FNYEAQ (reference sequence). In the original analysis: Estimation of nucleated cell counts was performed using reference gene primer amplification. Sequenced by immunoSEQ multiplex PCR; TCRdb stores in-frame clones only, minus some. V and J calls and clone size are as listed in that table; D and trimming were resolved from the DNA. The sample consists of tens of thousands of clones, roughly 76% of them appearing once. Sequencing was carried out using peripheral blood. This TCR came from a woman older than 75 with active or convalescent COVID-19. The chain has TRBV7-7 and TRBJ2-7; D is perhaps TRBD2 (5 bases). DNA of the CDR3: TGTGCTAGCAGCCCGGGATTCGGTTACGAGCAGTACTTC. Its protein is CASSPGFGYEQYF.